Following are 18 T cell receptor beta chains from one sample sequenced in a study of beta chain features in type 1 diabetes. Regarding the study as a whole: Type 1 diabetes patients had moderately but significantly shorter TCRB CDR3s in all four CD4+ subsets.

The antigens for these receptors are not known. The isolated RNA, all of it, was reverse transcribed, so expressed TCRB transcripts were what got sequenced. Only in-frame clones appear in the TCRdb table, and some are missing; sequencing was by immunoSEQ multiplex PCR. Found here are around 690,000 clones, 12% of them singletons; the top ten hold more than 0.095%. The sample was naive CD4+ T cells from blood. These receptors were obtained from a man between 25 and 39 years old with type 1 diabetes.

This clone was observed a handful of times. The rearrangement joins TRBV6-5 to TRBJ1-2, with D possibly matching TRBD1 (5 bases). Germline lookup yields CDR1 MNHEY and CDR2 SVGAGI. The V end was cut by 0 bases, the J end by 8 bases, with 10 bases between. This CDR3 spans 13 amino acids. As DNA, the CDR3 is TGTGCCAGCAGTTACTCCGACAGTCTGGGCTACACCTTC. It specifies CASSYSDSLGYTF.

The chain couples TRBV27 to TRBJ1-2; D perhaps matches TRBD1 (6 bases). The CDR3 loop spans 13 amino acids. The ends were cut back, 6 bases at V and 4 bases at J, with 12 bases in the middle. Germline values: CDR1 MNHEY, CDR2 SMNVEV (reference sequence). For the CDR3, the DNA is TGTGCCAGCAGCCAACAGGGTGGCTATGGCTACACCTTC. Translated: CASSQQGGYGYTF.

This sequence joins TRBV11-2 and TRBJ2-6; D is unresolved. The CDR3 extends over 16 amino acids. V was cut by 1 base and J by 2 bases, with 9 bases left in between. Germline-derived CDR1 and CDR2 are SGHAT and FQNNGV. The CDR3 loop reads CASSLVPLAGANVLTF. The CDR3 DNA follows: TGTGCCAGCAGCTTAGTCCCGCTTGCTGGGGCCAACGTCCTGACTTTC.

This clone occurred a few times. The rearrangement uses TRBV12-5 and TRBJ2-5, with a tentative D call TRBD1 (6 bases). The length of the CDR3 is 14 residues. The ends were cut back, 5 bases at V and 5 bases at J, with 15 bases in the middle. The germline gives CDR1 LGHNT, CDR2 FRNRAP. CDR3 coding DNA: TGTGCTAGTGGTCCCCCGGACAGACTCGAGACCCAGTACTTC. Its protein is CASGPPDRLETQYF.

This clone was detected a few times. V usage is TRBV5-1 and J usage is TRBJ2-2; D perhaps matches TRBD1 (5 bases). CDR1 and CDR2 from the germline V gene are SGHRS and YFSETQ. V lost 3 bases to trimming and J lost 0 bases, with 12 bases between them. The CDR3 extends over 16 amino acids. The CDR3 bases are TGCGCCAGCAGCTCGACAGCCTCCGCGAACACCGGGGAGCTGTTTTTT. Encoded protein: CASSSTASANTGELFF. The entire variable domain, with the rest obtained from reference TRBV5-1 and TRBJ2-2, is as follows: KAGVTQTPRYLIKTRGQQVTLSCSPISGHRSVSWYQQTPGQGLQFLFEYFSETQRNKGNFPGRFSGRQFSNSRSEMNVSTLELGDSALYLCASSSTASANTGELFFGEGSRLTVL.

This clone was seen more than once but under ten times. Here the CDR3 reads CASSVWGPGELFF. The CDR3 coding sequence is TGTGCCAGCAGCGTATGGGGTCCCGGGGAGCTGTTTTTT. The chain employs TRBV9 and TRBJ2-2; D unresolved. CDR3 length: 13 amino acids. V was shortened by 1 base and J by 6 bases, with 7 bases between the two germline ends. Per germline, CDR1 SGDLS and CDR2 YYNGEE.

This clone was found a few times. The chain recombines TRBV19 with TRBJ1-6; the match to TRBD1 covers 8 bases. V lost 3 bases and J lost 7; bases outside the gene matches: 2. The CDR3 runs to 14 residues. The germline V gene encodes CDR1 LNHDA and CDR2 SQIVND (reference sequence). CDR3 coding DNA: TGTGCCAGTAGTATGGACAGGGAAAATTCACCCCTCCACTTT. It yields the protein CASSMDRENSPLHF.

In its sample, this clone was seen a few times. The chain joins TRBV2 to TRBJ1-5; D is ambiguous. Per germline, CDR1 SNHLY and CDR2 FYNNEI. Trimming left V 2 bases short and J 4 bases short, with 9 bases between. The CDR3 runs 14 residues. This chain's CDR3 is CASSERTENQPQHF. The CDR3 DNA sequence: TGTGCCAGCAGTGAACGCACTGAGAATCAGCCCCAGCATTTT.

CDR3 DNA: TGTGCCAGCAGTTTGCCAGGGTTCGCAGATACGCAGTATTTT. It yields the protein CASSLPGFADTQYF. The V call is TRBV28, the J call TRBJ2-3, with D possibly TRBD1 on 5 matching bases. Per the germline V gene, CDR1 is MDHEN and CDR2 is SYDVKM. V was cut by 3 bases and J by 4 bases, with 11 bases left in between. The CDR3 contains 14 residues.

This clone was observed a handful of times. The DNA of the CDR3 is TGTGCCAGCAGTTACCTTGGACAGGCACGAGAGACCCAGTACTTC. Its translation: CASSYLGQARETQYF. V and J are TRBV6-5 and TRBJ2-5; 7 bases map to TRBD1. The CDR3 is 15 residues long. CDR1 is MNHEY, CDR2 SVGAGI, per germline. V trimming: 2 bases; J trimming: 4 bases; junction bases outside the gene matches: 7.

The table lists this clone with a few counts. The rearrangement uses TRBV27 and TRBJ2-2, with 12 bases aligning to TRBD2. The CDR3 is 14 amino acids. Germline loops: CDR1 MNHEY, CDR2 SMNVEV (reference sequence). V lost 5 bases and J lost 7; bases outside the gene matches: 2. CDR3 sequence reads: CASSMGLAGGELFF. The CDR3 nucleotides read TGTGCCAGCAGTATGGGACTAGCGGGCGGGGAGCTGTTTTTT.

This clone was picked up a small number of times. This specimen includes other DNA sequences encoding the same CDR3. The V call is TRBV5-1, the J call TRBJ2-7; 11 bases are a match to TRBD1. The trim removed 4 bases at V and 1 base at J, leaving 1 base unmatched. This CDR3 has 14 amino acids. Germline loops: CDR1 SGHRS, CDR2 YFSETQ. In DNA form, the CDR3 reads TGCGCCAGCAGCCGGGACAGGGGGTCCTACGAGCAGTACTTC. Protein product: CASSRDRGSYEQYF.

The sample holds a few counts of this clone. The rearrangement links TRBV5-4 to TRBJ2-3, with TRBD2 matching 10 bases. The CDR3 consists of 15 residues. Germline V gene sequence: CDR1 SGHNT, CDR2 YYREEE (reference sequence). V lost 4 bases and J lost 4; bases outside the gene matches: 6. Written as DNA, the CDR3 is TGTGCCAGCAGCCGCGATAGCGGGGGGTCAGATACGCAGTATTTT. This sequence encodes CASSRDSGGSDTQYF.

Of note for this clone: This CDR3 is also generated by other DNA sequences in the sample. This chain joins TRBV5-1 and TRBJ2-7, with TRBD1 matching 7 bases. J lost 5 bases, V lost 1 base, and 0 bases had no gene match. This CDR3 has 12 amino acids. Germline CDR1 is SGHRS and CDR2 is YFSETQ. The DNA for the CDR3 is TGCGCCAGCAGCTTGACAGGGGACGAGCAGTACTTC. It is translated as CASSLTGDEQYF.

This clone came up a few times. V usage is TRBV7-2 and J usage is TRBJ2-3; possibly TRBD1 for D (7 bases). V lost 4 bases and J lost 0, with 11 bases in between. This CDR3 contains 15 residues. Germline lookup yields CDR1 SGHTA and CDR2 FQGNSA. CDR3 sequence: CASSSRGDSTDTQYF. The CDR3 bases are TGTGCCAGCAGCTCCAGGGGGGATAGCACAGATACGCAGTATTTT.

As DNA, the CDR3 is TGTGCCAGCAGCTTAGCGGGACAGAGCAATCAGCCCCAGCATTTT. Its translation is CASSLAGQSNQPQHF. The chain links TRBV13 to TRBJ1-5, with TRBD1 identical over 7 bases. CDR1 is PRHDT, CDR2 FYEKMQ, per germline (reference sequence). The V segment lost 1 base and the J segment 1 base; nucleotides outside the gene matches: 1. The CDR3 contains 15 residues.

This clone was counted between two and nine times. V gene TRBV28 combines with J gene TRBJ2-3; D is unresolved. In germline, CDR1 is MDHEN, CDR2 SYDVKM. V dropped 5 bases and J dropped 1 base, with 13 bases sitting between them. This CDR3 is built from 15 residues. The CDR3 DNA reads as TGTGCCAGCAGTCCCCTGGGCGCCGGCACAGATACGCAGTATTTT. This sequence encodes CASSPLGAGTDTQYF.

CDR3 protein: CASSLATGGVYEQYF. The DNA of the CDR3 is TGCGCCAGCAGCTTGGCAACAGGGGGAGTATACGAGCAGTACTTC. V gene TRBV5-1 combines with J gene TRBJ2-7; 8 bases agree with TRBD1. CDR3 size: 15 residues. Germline CDR1 SGHRS, CDR2 YFSETQ. Trimming removed 0 bases from V and 4 bases from J; junction bases left unmatched: 6.